This T cell receptor beta chain was sequenced in a study of shared clonotypes between healthy human individuals. The CDR3 is made up of 12 amino acids. The germline CDR1 and CDR2 sequences are MDHEN and SYDVKM. Comment on this clone: The germline gene is not matched at one end of the junction; a read error may be the cause.

CD8 cells regarded as naive lacked CD45RO, were positively chosen for CCR7, and omitted terminally differentiated effector memory CD45RA+ cells. Assay: immunoSEQ multiplex PCR; the TCRdb copy retains only in-frame clones and omits some. The sample lists millions of clones; around 93% were seen once. The V call is TRBV28, the J call TRBJ2-1; 7 bases are a match to TRBD2. The clonotype was recovered from a man aged 18 to 35 in good health. Some clones in this sample may be carry-over from other donors' samples. Sequenced: naive CD8+ T cells from PBMCs. The CDR3 nucleotides are TGTGCCAGCAGTTTGAGCGGGACCAACCTCATCTTC. This codes for CASSLSGTNLIF.